Here is one TCR beta chain with its context. The sample originates from a study of blood T cell repertoires in COVID-19. Study-level background: Samples taken during acute and convalescent COVID-19 were collected in the United States, Italy and Spain.

Assay: immunoSEQ multiplex PCR; the TCRdb copy retains only in-frame clones and omits some. The sample lists 100,000 or so clones, roughly 81% occurring once. The sequence was obtained from a man aged 35 to 55 with active or convalescent COVID-19. Sequencing was performed on peripheral blood.

The CDR3 bases are TGTGCCAGCAGTTCGACTAGCGGGGCTTGGTACTTC. This gives the protein CASSSTSGAWYF. The chain recombines TRBV6-5 with TRBJ2-7; 11 nucleotides agree with TRBD2. The CDR3 runs 12 residues. V lost 4 bases, J lost 12 bases, and 5 bases stayed unmatched. The germline V gene encodes CDR1 MNHEY and CDR2 SVGAGI.